A single sample is the source of the 4 T cell receptor beta chains below, sequenced in a study of T cells after yellow fever vaccination. TCRdb used MiXCR to reprocess the 5' RACE reads, holding one entry per CDR3 protein. The sample holds roughly 79,000 distinct CDR3 sequences, around 7.8% seen once. The sample was CD8+ T cells sorted from PBMCs, taken 10 to 11 days after the first yellow fever vaccination. The receptors were gathered from a man younger than 35 who received the YFV17D yellow fever vaccine.

This clonotype turned up a few times. The rearrangement links TRBV4-1 to TRBJ1-3; D is undetermined. The CDR3 has 15 residues. CDR1 MGHRA and CDR2 YSYEKL come from the germline V gene. Trimming left V 1 base short and J 4 bases short, with 11 bases between. CDR3 sequence: CASSQVGVPGNTIYF. CDR3 coding DNA: TGCGCCAGCAGCCAAGTCGGGGTGCCGGGAAACACCATATATTTT.

This clonotype was counted ten times or more. V gene TRBV4-1 combines with J gene TRBJ2-3, with 8 positions matching TRBD2. Trimming took 3 bases from V and 3 from J; bases not matched to a gene: 14. This CDR3 has 18 amino acids. Germline V gene lookup returns CDR1 MGHRA and CDR2 YSYEKL. The CDR3 DNA reads as TGCGCCAGCAGCCATCCCGAAAGGAGCGGGGGAATTACAGATACGCAGTATTTT. Its protein product is CASSHPERSGGITDTQYF.

This clonotype occurred many times. The V gene is TRBV7-9, the J gene TRBJ2-7; a possible D gene is TRBD1 (5 bases). The length of the CDR3 is 14 residues. Deletions cut 4 bases from V and 6 bases from J, with 16 bases between. The germline gives CDR1 SEHNR, CDR2 FQNEAQ (reference sequence). Here the CDR3 DNA reads TGTGCCAGCAGCTCCACTACAGGTCTCTCCGAGCAGTACGTC. Amino acid sequence: CASSSTTGLSEQYV.

CDR3 coding DNA: TGTGCCAGCACCTTGGCTCTAGCGGGGGGAGATACGCAGTATTTT. It codes for CASTLALAGGDTQYF. V usage is TRBV7-9 and J usage is TRBJ2-3; the match to TRBD2 covers 11 bases. Per the germline V gene, CDR1 is SEHNR and CDR2 is FQNEAQ (reference sequence). J lost 5 bases, V lost 7 bases, and 8 bases had no gene match. CDR3 size: 15 residues. Combining the CDR3 with reference TRBV7-9 and TRBJ2-3 gives the whole variable domain DTGVSQNPRHKITKRGQNVTFRCDPISEHNRLYWYRQTLGQGPEFLTYFQNEAQLEKSRLLSDRFSAERPKGSFSTLEIQRTEQGDSAMYLCASTLALAGGDTQYFGPGTRLTVL.